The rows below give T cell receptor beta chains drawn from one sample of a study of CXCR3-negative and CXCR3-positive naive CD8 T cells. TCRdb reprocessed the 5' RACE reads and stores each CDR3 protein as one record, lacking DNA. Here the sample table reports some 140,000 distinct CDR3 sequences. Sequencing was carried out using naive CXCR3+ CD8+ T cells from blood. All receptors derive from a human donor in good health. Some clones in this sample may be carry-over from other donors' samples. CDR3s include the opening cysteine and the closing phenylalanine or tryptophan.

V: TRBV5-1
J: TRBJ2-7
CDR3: CASSLVPLNEQYF

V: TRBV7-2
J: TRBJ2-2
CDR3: CASSLVLAGGFDTGELFF

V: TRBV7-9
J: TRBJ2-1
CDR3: CASSSPAGTSALEQFF

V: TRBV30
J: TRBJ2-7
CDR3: CAWTAGGTYEQYF

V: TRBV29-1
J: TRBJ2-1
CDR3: CSVEGGTSLRAEQFF

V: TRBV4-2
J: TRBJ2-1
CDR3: CTSSQDGTSAYNEQFF

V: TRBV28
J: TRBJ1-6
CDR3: CASSLIGDNSPLHF

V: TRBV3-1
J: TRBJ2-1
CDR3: CASSQRAGTLYNEQFF

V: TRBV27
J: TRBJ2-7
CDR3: CASSFLYRDTGIHEQYF

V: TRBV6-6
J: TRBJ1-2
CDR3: CASSPDRGDYGYTF

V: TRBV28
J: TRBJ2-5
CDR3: CASSPHGGLETQYF

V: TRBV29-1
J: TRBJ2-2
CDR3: CSWGNRGQNTGELFF

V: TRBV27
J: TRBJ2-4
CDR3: CASSQGSKNIQYF

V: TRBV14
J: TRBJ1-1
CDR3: CASSQDWGPGNTEAFF

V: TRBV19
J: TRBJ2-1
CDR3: CASSIGQGANYNEQFF

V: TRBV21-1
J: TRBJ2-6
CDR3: CASSKGDRHSGANVLTF

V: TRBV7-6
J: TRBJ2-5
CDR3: CASSPGGRRETQYF

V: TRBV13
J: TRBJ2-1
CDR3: CATKLVSYNEQFF

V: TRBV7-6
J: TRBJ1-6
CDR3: CASSLDRGYSPLHF

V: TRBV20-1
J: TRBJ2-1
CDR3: CSARTPTPSGDIYNEQFF

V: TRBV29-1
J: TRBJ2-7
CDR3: CSVRDRSYEQYF

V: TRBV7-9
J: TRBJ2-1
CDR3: CASSLGPGSGRVYNEQFF

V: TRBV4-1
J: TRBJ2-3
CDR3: CASSQMTSSSTDTQYF

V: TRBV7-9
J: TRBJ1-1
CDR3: CASSATDRVNTEAFF

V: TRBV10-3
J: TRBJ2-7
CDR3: CAISTSRALSREDVYEQYF

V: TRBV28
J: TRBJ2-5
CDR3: CASRPGTSQETQYF

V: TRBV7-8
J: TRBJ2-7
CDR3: CASSGTGDSSYEQYF